The entry that follows covers one T cell receptor (beta chain) sequence. Data came from immunoSEQ multiplex PCR; TCRdb stores just in-frame clones and leaves some out. The repertoire holds 100,000 to 150,000 clones, with about 92% as singletons. V shed 5 bases and J shed 2 bases, with 10 bases lying between them. The CDR3 has 13 residues. Looked up from germline, CDR1 is MNHEY and CDR2 is SVGAGI. The sample is drawn from a study of control samples from healthy donors and cancer patients. The clonotype originates from a woman aged 45 to 65 in good health. Sequencing was performed on blood. This chain connects TRBV6-5 to TRBJ2-7; tentatively, D is TRBD1 (6 bases). The CDR3 coding sequence is TGTGCCAGCAGTACCAGGGGAACCTACGAGCAGTACTTC. It specifies CASSTRGTYEQYF.